The source of this T cell receptor beta chain is a study of cytomegalovirus exposure and HLA in healthy donors. Study-wide findings and caveats: Later analysis indicated greater clonal expansion among HLA-associated TCR beta chains than among equally common other chains.

There are 19 residues in the CDR3. CDR1 is SGHDT, CDR2 YYEEEE, per germline. V dropped 2 bases and J dropped 0 bases, with 22 bases sitting between them. Regarding this clone: Its antigen is unknown.

13 Jbeta primers and 60 Vbeta primers were used for the PCR. Generated by immunoSEQ multiplex PCR, the TCRdb table keeps only in-frame clones and is missing some. Of about 200,000 clones detected, 76% appear once; the ten largest clones hold 0.55% to 0.75%. The J gene is TRBJ2-3, the V gene TRBV5-6; TRBD2 might be the D (6 bases). The source is a young man in good health and CMV-seronegative. Input material: PBMCs. CDR3 loop: CASSFPSGVAEFSTDTQYF. CDR3 nucleotide sequence: TGTGCCAGCAGCTTCCCCTCGGGGGTAGCAGAATTTAGCACAGATACGCAGTATTTT.